Below are 10 T cell receptor beta chains sequenced from a single sample in a study of T cells in localized non-small cell lung cancer. Libraries were prepared by immunoSEQ multiplex PCR; TCRdb keeps only in-frame clonotypes and omits some of them. The sample lists tens of thousands of clones, about 90% occurring once. Sample: peripheral blood, taken before any cancer treatment. The receptors originated from a woman aged 35 to 70 with stage I lung adenocarcinoma.

V and J are TRBV29-1 and TRBJ2-5; 13 bases match TRBD2. The ends lost 4 bases at V and 3 bases at J; junction bases unmatched: 5. CDR1 SQVTM and CDR2 ANQGSEA come from the germline V gene. The CDR3 contains 15 residues. CDR3 amino acids: CSVGTSGSSKETQYF. CDR3 sequence (DNA): TGCAGCGTTGGGACTAGCGGGAGTAGTAAAGAGACCCAGTACTTC. The complete variable domain, with remaining parts taken from reference TRBV29-1 and TRBJ2-5, reads SAVISQKPSRDICQRGTSLTIQCQVDSQVTMMFWYRQQPGQSLTLIATANQGSEATYESGFVIDKFPISRPNLTFSTLTVSNMSPEDSSIYLCSVGTSGSSKETQYFGPGTRLLVL.

Written as DNA, the CDR3 is TGCGCCAGCAGCCTCGGTTGGGGCGGGAATAATGAAAAACTGTTTTTT. Amino acid sequence: CASSLGWGGNNEKLFF. V is TRBV4-3 and J is TRBJ1-4; possibly TRBD1 for D (5 bases). Per the germline V gene, CDR1 is LGHNA and CDR2 is YSLEER. The CDR3 contains 16 residues. V dropped 4 bases and J dropped 4 bases, with 16 bases sitting between them.

The genes are TRBV6-1 and TRBJ2-1; a possible D gene is TRBD2 (6 bases). Germline CDR1 is MNHNS and CDR2 is SASEGT. Between the trimmed V and J ends, which lost 6 bases and 3 bases, there was a span of 12 bases. CDR3 length: 14 residues. CDR3 protein: CASRGTGGYNEQFF. In nucleotides, the CDR3 is TGTGCCAGCAGAGGCACCGGGGGCTACAATGAGCAGTTCTTC.

The rearrangement joins TRBV7-3 to TRBJ2-2; D is perhaps TRBD1 (6 bases). The germline CDR1 and CDR2 sequences are SGHTA and FQGTGA. V was shortened by 5 bases and J by 4 bases, with 11 bases between the two germline ends. The CDR3 is 14 residues long. CDR3 bases: TGTGCCAGCAGCCTCACAGGGAGCACCGGGGAGCTGTTTTTT. This translates into CASSLTGSTGELFF.

The chain has TRBV30 and TRBJ2-3, with TRBD1 identical over 8 bases. The CDR3 runs to 14 residues. Looked up from germline, CDR1 is GTSNPN and CDR2 is SVGIG (reference sequence). V lost 3 bases, J lost 4 bases, and 6 bases stayed unmatched. Here the CDR3 DNA reads TGTGCCTGGAGATGGACAGGGAAGGCAGATACGCAGTATTTT. It yields the protein CAWRWTGKADTQYF.

This sequence joins TRBV5-1 and TRBJ1-2; 9 positions match TRBD1. Germline V gives CDR1 SGHRS, CDR2 YFSETQ. The CDR3 is made up of 16 amino acids. J gave up 8 bases and V 4 bases, and 15 bases lay outside the gene matches. The DNA of the CDR3 is TGCGCCAGCAGCCCCTTAAATTTTGGACAGGGGAAAGGCTACACCTTC. Protein: CASSPLNFGQGKGYTF.

The rearrangement uses TRBV28 and TRBJ1-2, with D possibly matching TRBD1 (5 bases). CDR1 MDHEN and CDR2 SYDVKM come from the germline V gene. V was shortened by 8 bases and J by 7 bases, with 11 bases between the two germline ends. The CDR3 spans 11 residues. CDR3: CASGANGGYTF. For the CDR3, the DNA is TGTGCCAGCGGGGCCAACGGTGGCTACACCTTC.

The CDR3 is CASSPRGGGDTQYF. Written as DNA, the CDR3 is TGTGCCAGCTCACCGCGGGGGGGCGGAGATACGCAGTATTTT. The genes are TRBV18 and TRBJ2-3; TRBD2 matches 9 bases. Germline lookup yields CDR1 KGHSH and CDR2 LQKENI. V lost 3 bases and J lost 5; bases outside the gene matches: 3. The CDR3 contains 14 residues.

This rearrangement joins TRBV19 to TRBJ1-2; a weak D match, TRBD1 (5 bases). Per germline, CDR1 LNHDA and CDR2 SQIVND (reference sequence). Trimming removed 3 bases at V and 3 bases at J, with 8 bases between. This CDR3 region has 13 residues. In DNA, the CDR3 is TGTGCCAGTAGTATGGGGGTGTACTATGGCTACACCTTC. This translates into CASSMGVYYGYTF.

The chain employs TRBV6-1 and TRBJ2-5; 7 positions match TRBD1. From germline, CDR1 is MNHNS and CDR2 SASEGT. The CDR3 is 12 residues long. J gave up 5 bases and V 7 bases, and 4 bases lay outside the gene matches. The CDR3 loop is CASKETGETQYF. In DNA, the CDR3 is TGTGCCAGCAAAGAGACAGGGGAGACCCAGTACTTC.